The 17 T cell receptor beta chains presented below share a single source sample, sequenced in a study of blood T cells in healthy people across ages. The authors ran a second PCR of about 7 to 12 cycles using a sample-barcoded 5' primer and a J-beta primer mix. TCRdb re-derived calls from the 5' RACE reads in MiXCR, one entry per CDR3 protein. Of 500,000 to 650,000 distinct CDR3 sequences in the sample, 27% were seen once. This sample also belongs to another study, concerning T cells of mothers and their children.

The sequenced sample consisted of blood. The source of these receptors is a boy between 2 and 15 years old in good health.

In the case of this clonotype: This may stem from a read error, because a much larger clone lies one nucleotide away. The chain recombines TRBV7-9 with TRBJ1-4; D unresolved. The CDR3 is 14 amino acids. Germline V CDR1 and CDR2: SEHNR, FQNEAQ (reference sequence). Between the trimmed V and J ends, which lost 8 bases and 4 bases, there was a span of 14 bases. CDR3 DNA sequence: TGTGCCAGCGCCCATAGGGTTGGTAATGAAAAACTGTTTTTT. The encoded protein is CASAHRVGNEKLFF.

This clonotype was counted between two and nine times. The V and J genes are TRBV29-1 and TRBJ2-5; D possibly corresponds to TRBD1 (5 bases). The CDR3 is 15 amino acids. CDR1 and CDR2 from the germline V gene are SQVTM and ANQGSEA. V lost 2 bases, J lost 1 base, and 14 bases lay in between. The CDR3 DNA sequence: TGCAGCGTTGAAAATCGGGCAGGGCCCCAAGAGACCCAGTACTTC. Its translation is CSVENRAGPQETQYF.

The chain combines TRBV9 with TRBJ2-7, with D possibly TRBD2 on 6 matching bases. The CDR3 covers 13 residues. Trimming stripped 4 bases from V and 5 bases from J, with 13 bases between. Germline CDR1 SGDLS, CDR2 YYNGEE. The CDR3 nucleotides read TGTGCCAGCAGCCCATGGGGGGTAAACGAGCAGTACTTC. Its translation is CASSPWGVNEQYF.

V gene TRBV24-1 combines with J gene TRBJ2-7; D remains unclear. The CDR3 covers 14 residues. Germline lookup yields CDR1 KGHDR and CDR2 SFDVKD. V dropped 5 bases and J dropped 2 bases, with 12 bases sitting between them. Written as DNA, the CDR3 is TGTGCCACCAGTGGGTGGACCCATACCTACGAGCAGTACTTC. Encoded protein: CATSGWTHTYEQYF.

The rearrangement links TRBV28 to TRBJ2-3; the match to TRBD2 covers 10 bases. This CDR3 is built from 17 residues. V was pared by 4 bases and J by 5 bases, with 12 bases of the junction left unmatched. Germline V lookup: CDR1 MDHEN, CDR2 SYDVKM. The DNA of the CDR3 is TGTGCCAGCAGTTCGAACACTCTAGCGGGAGCTGGAGATACGCAGTATTTT. It encodes CASSSNTLAGAGDTQYF. Using reference TRBV28 and TRBJ2-3 for the parts outside the CDR3, the full variable domain is DVKVTQSSRYLVKRTGEKVFLECVQDMDHENMFWYRQDPGLGLRLIYFSYDVKMKEKGDIPEGYSVSREKKERFSLILESASTNQTSMYLCASSSNTLAGAGDTQYFGPGTRLTVL.

This clonotype has more than one count but fewer than ten. The chain links TRBV6-1 to TRBJ1-5; D might be TRBD1 (5 bases). Trimming took off 2 bases at V and 1 base at J, with 9 bases between the two ends. The germline CDR1 and CDR2 sequences are MNHNS and SASEGT. The CDR3 is 15 residues long. This CDR3 reads CASSEYGGSNQPQHF. The CDR3 DNA reads TGTGCCAGCAGTGAATATGGGGGGAGCAATCAGCCCCAGCATTTT.

This clonotype has a count of ten or more. The chain uses TRBV10-3 and TRBJ2-7; the match to TRBD2 covers 8 bases. J gave up 6 bases and V 2 bases, and 0 bases lay outside the gene matches. The germline V gene has CDR1 ENHRY and CDR2 SYGVKD. The CDR3 contains 12 residues. DNA of the CDR3: TGTGCCATCAGTGAGACTAGCGGCGAGCAGTACTTC. Protein: CAISETSGEQYF.

CDR3 amino acids: CASSQAILADNEQFF. The CDR3 DNA reads TGTGCCAGCAGCCAAGCAATCCTAGCGGACAATGAGCAGTTCTTC. The chain links TRBV3-1 to TRBJ2-1; TRBD2 agrees at 7 bases. Germline assignment: CDR1 LGHDT and CDR2 YNNKEL (reference sequence). The CDR3 runs to 15 residues. J lost 5 bases, V lost 1 base, and 5 bases had no gene match.

This clonotype was seen only a few times. One end of the junction does not line up with germline, which may come from a read error. The chain joins TRBV18 to TRBJ1-3; possible D gene TRBD1, 5 bases. CDR1 and CDR2 (germline): KGHSH, LQKENI. The CDR3 loop spans 14 amino acids. DNA for the CDR3: TGTGCCAGCTCACCACTGACAGCTGGAGACACCATATATTTT. Translation gives CASSPLTAGDTIYF. The whole variable domain, remainder taken from reference TRBV18 and TRBJ1-3, is NAGVMQNPRHLVRRRGQEARLRCSPMKGHSHVYWYRQLPEEGLKFMVYLQKENIIDESGMPKERFSAEFPKEGPSILRIQQVVRGDSAAYFCASSPLTAGDTIYFGEGSWLTVV.

This clonotype was seen a few times. The chain combines TRBV27 with TRBJ1-2; D is uncertain. Germline lookup yields CDR1 MNHEY and CDR2 SMNVEV (reference sequence). V dropped 2 bases and J dropped 0 bases, with 4 bases sitting between them. The CDR3 runs to 13 residues. The CDR3 nucleotides read TGTGCCAGCAGTTTAGCAACTAACTATGGCTACACCTTC. Its protein product is CASSLATNYGYTF.

This clonotype was recorded a few times. The genes are TRBV29-1 and TRBJ2-1; 9 bases are a match to TRBD1. The end of the DNA fits TRBJ2-5 better, so the J call may be wrong. Germline V CDR1 and CDR2: SQVTM, ANQGSEA. CDR3 length: 15 residues. The CDR3 sequence: CSVEDEGTGTVTQYF. The CDR3, as DNA: TGCAGCGTTGAAGATGAAGGGACAGGGACAGTTACCCAGTACTTC.

This clonotype was detected only a few times. This chain connects TRBV19 to TRBJ2-7; D perhaps matches TRBD2 (7 bases). Germline-derived CDR1 and CDR2 are LNHDA and SQIVND (reference sequence). This CDR3 contains 14 residues. V shed 8 bases and J shed 0 bases, with 14 bases lying between them. The CDR3: CASRRGAISYEQYF. CDR3 nucleotides: TGTGCCAGTCGCCGGGGGGCGATCTCCTACGAGCAGTACTTC. Full variable domain (outside the CDR3, taken from reference TRBV19 and TRBJ2-7): DGGITQSPKYLFRKEGQNVTLSCEQNLNHDAMYWYRQDPGQGLRLIYYSQIVNDFQKGDIAEGYSVSREKKESFPLTVTSAQKNPTAFYLCASRRGAISYEQYFGPGTRLTVT.

This clonotype was seen only a few times. The V call is TRBV11-2, the J call TRBJ1-4; D remains unclear. The CDR3 sequence is 13 residues long. CDR1 and CDR2 (germline): SGHAT, FQNNGV. Trimming shortened V by 5 bases and J by 0 bases, and 4 bases separated the two germline ends. Here the CDR3 DNA reads TGTGCCAGCAGCCGATCAACTAATGAAAAACTGTTTTTT. This sequence encodes CASSRSTNEKLFF.

The chain recombines TRBV4-3 with TRBJ2-2; TRBD2 aligns across 10 bases. In germline, CDR1 is LGHNA, CDR2 YSLEER. CDR3 length: 16 residues. The CDR3 is CSGLAEGRPNTGELFF. As DNA, the CDR3 is TGCTCTGGACTAGCGGAGGGAAGGCCGAACACCGGGGAGCTGTTTTTT.

This chain joins TRBV29-1 and TRBJ2-1; D possibly uses TRBD1 or TRBD2 (5 bases each). The germline CDR1 and CDR2 sequences are SQVTM and ANQGSEA. The germline V and J ends were trimmed by 4 bases and 4 bases, with 8 bases remaining between them. The CDR3 loop spans 12 amino acids. CDR3 loop: CSVVGTYNEQFF. CDR3 DNA sequence: TGCAGCGTTGTCGGGACGTACAATGAGCAGTTCTTC.

The chain links TRBV6-2 or TRBV6-3 to TRBJ2-7, with 7 nucleotides matching TRBD1. This CDR3 has 14 amino acids. Trimming removed 6 bases from V and 3 bases from J; junction bases left unmatched: 8. Germline V gene sequence: CDR1 MNHEY, CDR2 SVGEGT. CDR3 in DNA: TGTGCCAGCAGCCCCGGCAGGGGGATCTACGAGCAGTACTTC. Its translation: CASSPGRGIYEQYF.

This clonotype was seen more than once but under ten times. The V gene is TRBV7-3, the J gene TRBJ2-3, with a possible D match to TRBD2 (7 bases). V lost 6 bases, J lost 2 bases, and 21 bases lay in between. The CDR3 has 17 amino acids. The germline CDR1 and CDR2 sequences are SGHTA and FQGTGA. CDR3 region: CASSDRQGRGYTDTQYF. The CDR3 DNA reads TGTGCCAGCAGTGATCGTCAGGGGAGGGGGTACACAGATACGCAGTATTTT.